One sample yielded the 31 T cell receptor beta chains listed below, sequenced in a study of blood T cell repertoires in COVID-19. The table came from immunoSEQ multiplex PCR; TCRdb's copy has only in-frame clones and leaves some out. Of some 330,000 clones listed, roughly nine tenths are singletons. Sequenced input: PBMCs or T cells enriched from blood (not recorded which). The receptor source for this set is a woman aged 25-40 years who had recovered from COVID-19.

The chain carries TRBV28 and TRBJ1-3; D possibly corresponds to TRBD1 (6 bases). The germline V gene encodes CDR1 MDHEN and CDR2 SYDVKM. V was clipped by 6 bases and J by 3 bases, with 21 bases between them. This CDR3 region has 17 residues. DNA for the CDR3: TGTGCCAGCAGCCAACCTGGGGGCAGGCTGGGTGGAAACACCATATATTTT. This sequence encodes CASSQPGGRLGGNTIYF.

The chain is built from TRBV18 and TRBJ2-3, with 13 bases fitting TRBD2. The CDR3 has 15 amino acids. Trimming cost V 6 bases and J 3 bases; bases outside gene matches: 3. CDR1 is KGHSH and CDR2 is LQKENI in the germline V gene. The CDR3 nucleotides are TGTGCCAGCTCCACGGGACTAGCGGGGACAGATACGCAGTATTTT. This codes for CASSTGLAGTDTQYF.

This chain uses TRBV4-3 with TRBJ2-1; 7 nucleotides align to TRBD1. This CDR3 has 17 residues. The V gene's germline CDR1 is LGHNA and CDR2 YSLEER. The trim removed 4 bases at V and 2 bases at J, leaving 11 bases unmatched. The CDR3 protein is CASSPEPGQGAYNEQFF. In nucleotides, the CDR3 is TGCGCCAGCAGCCCCGAGCCTGGGCAGGGGGCCTACAATGAGCAGTTCTTC.

V and J are TRBV6-5 and TRBJ2-3; D gene uncertain. The CDR3 runs to 13 residues. CDR1 is MNHEY and CDR2 is SVGAGI in the germline V gene. V lost 4 bases and J 8 bases, leaving 13 bases between the germline ends. In DNA form, the CDR3 reads TGTGCCAGCAGTTCCCCTCTCAGAGGTACGCAGTATTTT. Translating it yields CASSSPLRGTQYF.

This clone was seen once. V and J are TRBV10-3 and TRBJ1-5, with a tentative D call TRBD1 (6 bases). CDR1 is ENHRY and CDR2 is SYGVKD in the germline V gene. The ends were cut back, 8 bases at V and 6 bases at J, with 14 bases in the middle. This CDR3 contains 13 residues. This chain's CDR3 is CAIVAGAGQPQHF. For the CDR3, the DNA is TGTGCCATCGTAGCAGGGGCCGGTCAGCCCCAGCATTTT.

This chain joins TRBV21-1 and TRBJ1-4; TRBD1 is taken as the D call from the table, unchecked against the DNA. TRBV21-1 is noted as a pseudogene. The CDR3 is 14 residues long. The DNA of the CDR3 is TGTGCCAGCAGGAGACAGGGGCCGGATGAAAAACTGTTTTTT. This codes for CASRRQGPDEKLFF.

The V and J genes are TRBV4-1 and TRBJ2-5; D not certain. CDR3 length equals 15 residues. V lost 3 bases and J lost 4, with 15 bases in between. Germline CDR1 MGHRA, CDR2 YSYEKL. CDR3 sequence: CASSHPNDNGETQYF. The CDR3 DNA follows: TGCGCCAGCAGCCATCCAAACGACAACGGAGAGACCCAGTACTTC.

Concerning this clone itself: Other DNA sequences in this sample translate to the same CDR3. V and J are TRBV3-1 (or the pseudogene TRBV3-2) and TRBJ1-6; D is unresolved. V dropped 6 bases and J dropped 6 bases, with 9 bases sitting between them. This CDR3 comprises 13 residues. Germline V gives CDR1 LGHDT, CDR2 YNNKEL (reference sequence). CDR3 nucleotide sequence: TGTGCCAGCAGTTTGTCCCGTAATTCACCCCTCCACTTT. Translating gives CASSLSRNSPLHF.

The chain couples TRBV6-5 to TRBJ2-7; 7 positions agree with TRBD1. CDR3 size: 13 residues. Per germline, CDR1 MNHEY and CDR2 SVGAGI. J gave up 4 bases and V 6 bases, and 6 bases lay outside the gene matches. CDR3 sequence reads: CASSAGQVYEQYF. CDR3 nucleotide sequence: TGTGCCAGCAGCGCCGGACAGGTTTACGAGCAGTACTTC.

This chain connects TRBV5-4 to TRBJ2-7; tentative D call: TRBD1 (5 bases). CDR1 is SGHNT, CDR2 YYREEE, per germline (reference sequence). Trimming took 4 bases from V and 3 from J, leaving 8 bases between them. CDR3 length: 12 amino acids. The CDR3 here is CASSPDNYEQYF. The CDR3 bases are TGTGCCAGCAGCCCGGACAACTACGAGCAGTACTTC.

The chain uses TRBV15 and TRBJ1-5; tentative D call: TRBD1 (6 bases). Germline assignment: CDR1 LNHNV and CDR2 YYDKDF (reference sequence). V lost 3 bases, J lost 3 bases, and 12 bases lay in between. The CDR3 extends over 15 amino acids. The CDR3 region is CATSRRGADNQPQHF. For the CDR3, the DNA is TGTGCCACCAGCAGGCGGGGGGCAGACAATCAGCCCCAGCATTTT.

This chain joins TRBV18 and TRBJ2-4, with 10 nucleotides matching TRBD1. V lost 4 bases, J lost 0 bases, and 12 bases stayed unmatched. The germline V gene encodes CDR1 KGHSH and CDR2 LQKENI. The CDR3 extends over 19 amino acids. The CDR3 spells CASSRSGTGAVLAKNIQYF. As DNA, the CDR3 is TGTGCCAGCTCACGCTCCGGGACAGGGGCGGTACTAGCCAAAAACATTCAGTACTTC.

V usage is TRBV10-3 and J usage is TRBJ2-5; D is possibly TRBD1 (6 bases). With 5 bases removed from V and 0 bases from J, the gap between germline ends came to 7 bases. Germline V gives CDR1 ENHRY, CDR2 SYGVKD. The CDR3 is 13 residues long. In nucleotides, the CDR3 is TGTGCCATCAGTCCAGGGGACCAAGAGACCCAGTACTTC. Amino acid sequence: CAISPGDQETQYF.

This chain links TRBV25-1 with TRBJ2-2; D is possibly TRBD1 (5 bases). V was clipped by 6 bases and J by 5 bases, with 16 bases between them. This CDR3 region has 15 residues. Germline V CDR1 and CDR2: MGHDK, SYGVNS. The CDR3 sequence is CASRGQGRLTGELFF. CDR3 sequence (DNA): TGTGCCAGCAGGGGGCAGGGTCGGTTGACCGGGGAGCTGTTTTTT.

The chain uses TRBV5-5 and TRBJ2-7; TRBD1 aligns across 8 bases. Germline CDR1 and CDR2: SGHKS and YYEKEE (reference sequence). The CDR3 has 14 amino acids. The V segment lost 3 bases and the J segment 6 bases; nucleotides outside the gene matches: 8. The CDR3 is CASSWGTGTGEQYF. In DNA form, the CDR3 reads TGTGCCAGCAGCTGGGGGACAGGAACCGGCGAGCAGTACTTC.

V usage is TRBV5-1 and J usage is TRBJ2-3, with D unclear. Trimming cost V 0 bases and J 2 bases, with 10 bases left between them. CDR3 length: 15 residues. Germline CDR1 is SGHRS and CDR2 is YFSETQ. The CDR3, as DNA: TGCGCCAGCAGCTTGGATTCTCCACTCACAGATACGCAGTATTTT. It encodes CASSLDSPLTDTQYF.

The chain joins TRBV6-5 to TRBJ1-1; maybe TRBD1 (6 bases). The length of the CDR3 is 13 residues. CDR1 MNHEY and CDR2 SVGAGI come from the germline V gene. V gave up 2 bases and J gave up 10 bases, with 14 bases separating them. CDR3 sequence: CASSYANRVAAFF. The CDR3 DNA sequence: TGTGCCAGCAGTTACGCAAACAGGGTCGCAGCTTTCTTT.

J is TRBJ2-7 and V is TRBV6-5; TRBD2 might be the D (5 bases). The CDR3 consists of 12 residues. Germline-derived CDR1 and CDR2 are MNHEY and SVGAGI. V was trimmed by 6 bases and J by 6 bases, leaving 12 bases between them. The CDR3 loop is CASSPNGVEQYF. CDR3 nucleotide sequence: TGTGCCAGCAGCCCCAACGGGGTCGAGCAGTACTTC.

The V call is TRBV3-1 (or the pseudogene TRBV3-2), the J call TRBJ2-1, with D perhaps TRBD1 (6 bases). V lost 2 bases and J 6 bases, leaving 8 bases between the germline ends. The CDR3 covers 13 residues. In germline, CDR1 is LGHDT, CDR2 YNNKEL (reference sequence). CDR3 DNA: TGTGCCAGCAGCCAAATAGGGGGCAATGAGCAGTTCTTC. Its translation is CASSQIGGNEQFF.

J is TRBJ1-2 and V is TRBV19, with D unclear. The CDR3 spans 12 residues. V lost 4 bases and J lost 4, with 7 bases in between. Germline-derived CDR1 and CDR2 are LNHDA and SQIVND (reference sequence). CDR3 protein: CASSKYGYGYTF. The CDR3, as DNA: TGTGCCAGTAGTAAGTACGGCTATGGCTACACCTTC.

J is TRBJ1-6 and V is TRBV6-6; no firm D call. The CDR3 is made up of 11 amino acids. V lost 4 bases to trimming and J lost 7 bases, with 2 bases between them. CDR1 is MNHNY, CDR2 SVGAGI, per germline (reference sequence). CDR3 coding DNA: TGTGCCAGCAGTTCAAATTCACCCCTCCACTTT. Amino acids: CASSSNSPLHF.

J is TRBJ1-1 and V is TRBV19; D perhaps matches TRBD1 (6 bases). The CDR3 spans 12 residues. Germline V CDR1 and CDR2: LNHDA, SQIVND (reference sequence). V was clipped by 9 bases and J by 4 bases, with 12 bases between them. CDR3 in DNA: TGTGCCAGCAGAGGGGGGGGCACTGAAGCTTTCTTT. This translates into CASRGGGTEAFF.

The chain carries TRBV24-1 and TRBJ2-7; 7 positions agree with TRBD2. This CDR3 contains 15 residues. Germline trimming cut 0 bases from V and 2 bases from J; bases unmatched to any gene: 3. The germline V gene encodes CDR1 KGHDR and CDR2 SFDVKD. The CDR3: CATSDLSAGAYEQYF. DNA of the CDR3: TGTGCCACCAGTGATTTGTCGGCGGGAGCCTACGAGCAGTACTTC.

The CDR3 coding sequence is TGTGCCAGCAGGGCCGGCCCGGGTAACACTGAAGCTTTCTTT. It is translated as CASRAGPGNTEAFF. The chain recombines TRBV11-2 with TRBJ1-1; D gene ambiguous. Germline values: CDR1 SGHAT, CDR2 FQNNGV. The CDR3 loop spans 14 amino acids. V was clipped by 6 bases and J by 2 bases, with 13 bases between them.

This chain connects TRBV9 to TRBJ2-1, with 10 bases aligning to TRBD2. The ends lost 4 bases at V and 3 bases at J; junction bases unmatched: 13. The CDR3 has 18 amino acids. Germline V gives CDR1 SGDLS, CDR2 YYNGEE. CDR3 DNA sequence: TGTGCCAGCAGCATGTCCCCAACCCAGCGGGGGGGCTACAATGAGCAGTTCTTC. Translating it yields CASSMSPTQRGGYNEQFF.

The chain has TRBV5-1 and TRBJ2-7, with D possibly TRBD1 on 6 matching bases. CDR1 SGHRS and CDR2 YFSETQ come from the germline V gene. V was pared by 0 bases and J by 4 bases, with 11 bases between. The length of the CDR3 is 14 residues. The DNA of the CDR3 is TGCGCCAGCAGCTTGGGGCAGGGGATTTACGAGCAGTACTTC. The encoded protein is CASSLGQGIYEQYF.

The V call is TRBV12-3 or TRBV12-4, the J call TRBJ2-3, with D hard to call. This CDR3 region has 13 residues. Trimming took 10 bases from V and 2 from J, leaving 13 bases between them. The CDR3 sequence: CATLYRATDTQYF. CDR3 sequence (DNA): TGTGCCACCCTATATAGAGCCACAGATACGCAGTATTTT.

This rearrangement joins TRBV5-1 to TRBJ2-7, with a tentative D call TRBD1 (6 bases). The CDR3 contains 15 residues. Between the trimmed V and J ends, which lost 0 bases and 5 bases, there was a span of 15 bases. Germline assignment: CDR1 SGHRS and CDR2 YFSETQ. The CDR3 DNA is TGCGCCAGCAGCTTGGTGCCCGGACAGAGAAACGAGCAGTACTTC. It is translated as CASSLVPGQRNEQYF. The whole variable domain, filled in from reference TRBV5-1 and TRBJ2-7, reads KAGVTQTPRYLIKTRGQQVTLSCSPISGHRSVSWYQQTPGQGLQFLFEYFSETQRNKGNFPGRFSGRQFSNSRSEMNVSTLELGDSALYLCASSLVPGQRNEQYFGPGTRLTVT.

The chain employs TRBV27 and TRBJ2-1, with D perhaps matching TRBD2 (5 bases). With 4 bases removed from V and 6 bases from J, the gap between germline ends came to 13 bases. The CDR3 contains 14 residues. Germline CDR1 is MNHEY and CDR2 is SMNVEV (reference sequence). CDR3: CASSSPPRGNEQFF. The CDR3 DNA reads as TGTGCCAGCAGTTCCCCCCCCCGGGGCAATGAGCAGTTCTTC.

This clone showed up just once. V and J are TRBV2 and TRBJ2-7; a possible D gene is TRBD2 (6 bases). Germline CDR1 SNHLY, CDR2 FYNNEI. Trimming took 6 bases from V and 6 from J, leaving 12 bases between them. The CDR3 runs to 12 residues. The CDR3 spells CASRKTSIEQYF. The CDR3 DNA reads TGTGCCAGCAGGAAGACTAGTATCGAGCAGTACTTC.

The chain employs TRBV3-1 (or the pseudogene TRBV3-2) and TRBJ2-1, with D possibly matching TRBD1 (5 bases). Trimming cost V 5 bases and J 7 bases, with 9 bases left between them. Germline lookup yields CDR1 LGHDT and CDR2 YNNKEL (reference sequence). CDR3 length: 12 residues. The chain's CDR3 is CASSKRQNEQFF. The CDR3 DNA is TGTGCCAGCAGCAAACGACAGAATGAGCAGTTCTTC.